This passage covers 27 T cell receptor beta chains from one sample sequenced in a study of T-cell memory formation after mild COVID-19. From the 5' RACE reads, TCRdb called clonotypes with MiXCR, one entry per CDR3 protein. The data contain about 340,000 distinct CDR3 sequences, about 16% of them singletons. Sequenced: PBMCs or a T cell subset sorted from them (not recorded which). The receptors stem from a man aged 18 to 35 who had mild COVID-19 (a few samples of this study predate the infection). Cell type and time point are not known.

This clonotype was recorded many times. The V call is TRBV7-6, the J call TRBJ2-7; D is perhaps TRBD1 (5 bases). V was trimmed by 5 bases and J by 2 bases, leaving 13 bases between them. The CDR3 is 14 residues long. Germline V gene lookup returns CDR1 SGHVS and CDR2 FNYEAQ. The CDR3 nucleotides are TGTGCCAGCAGCCAAAACAGGCGACCCTACGAGCAGTACTTC. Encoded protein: CASSQNRRPYEQYF.

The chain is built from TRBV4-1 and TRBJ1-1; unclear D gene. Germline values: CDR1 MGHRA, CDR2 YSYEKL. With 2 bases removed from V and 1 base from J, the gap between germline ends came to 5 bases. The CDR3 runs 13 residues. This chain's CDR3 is CASSQRENTEAFF. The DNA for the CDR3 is TGCGCCAGCAGCCAAAGAGAGAACACTGAAGCTTTCTTT.

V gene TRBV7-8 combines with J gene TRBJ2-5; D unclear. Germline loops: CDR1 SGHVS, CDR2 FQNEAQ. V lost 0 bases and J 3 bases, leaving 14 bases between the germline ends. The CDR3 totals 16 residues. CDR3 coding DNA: TGTGCCAGCAGCTTAGCGCGTTTGAGGTCTAAAGAGACCCAGTACTTC. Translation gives CASSLARLRSKETQYF.

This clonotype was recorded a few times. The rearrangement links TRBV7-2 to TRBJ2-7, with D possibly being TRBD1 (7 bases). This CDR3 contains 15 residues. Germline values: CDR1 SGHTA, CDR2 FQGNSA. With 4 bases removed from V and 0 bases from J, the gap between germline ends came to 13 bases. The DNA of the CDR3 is TGTGCCAGCAGCTACAGGGGAGGAAGCTCCTACGAGCAGTACTTC. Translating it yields CASSYRGGSSYEQYF.

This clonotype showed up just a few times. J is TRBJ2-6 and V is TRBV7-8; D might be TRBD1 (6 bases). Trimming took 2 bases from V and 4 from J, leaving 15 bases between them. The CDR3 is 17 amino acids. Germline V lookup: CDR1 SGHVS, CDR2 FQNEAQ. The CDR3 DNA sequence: TGTGCCAGCAGCTTAATTCTGGGGGCGACAGGGGCCAACGTCCTGACTTTC. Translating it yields CASSLILGATGANVLTF.

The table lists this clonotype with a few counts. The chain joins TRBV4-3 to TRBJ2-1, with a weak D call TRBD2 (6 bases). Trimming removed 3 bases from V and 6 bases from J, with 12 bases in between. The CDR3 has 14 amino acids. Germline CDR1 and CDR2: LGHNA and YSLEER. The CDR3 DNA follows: TGCGCCAGCAGCCACGCGGGGTCCCGCAATGAGCAGTTCTTC. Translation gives CASSHAGSRNEQFF.

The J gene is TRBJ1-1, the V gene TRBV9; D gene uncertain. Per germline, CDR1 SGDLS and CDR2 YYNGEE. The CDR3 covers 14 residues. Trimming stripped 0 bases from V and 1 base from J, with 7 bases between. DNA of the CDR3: TGTGCCAGCAGCGTAGTTTCGGGGAACACTGAAGCTTTCTTT. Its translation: CASSVVSGNTEAFF.

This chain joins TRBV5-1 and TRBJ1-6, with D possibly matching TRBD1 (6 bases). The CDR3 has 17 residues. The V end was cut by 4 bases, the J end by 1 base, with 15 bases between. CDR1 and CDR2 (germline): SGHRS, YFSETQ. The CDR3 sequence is CASSQRGGRSYNSPLHF. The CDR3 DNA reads TGCGCCAGCAGCCAGAGGGGGGGCCGGTCCTATAATTCACCCCTCCACTTT. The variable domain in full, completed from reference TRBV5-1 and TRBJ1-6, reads KAGVTQTPRYLIKTRGQQVTLSCSPISGHRSVSWYQQTPGQGLQFLFEYFSETQRNKGNFPGRFSGRQFSNSRSEMNVSTLELGDSALYLCASSQRGGRSYNSPLHFGNGTRLTVT.

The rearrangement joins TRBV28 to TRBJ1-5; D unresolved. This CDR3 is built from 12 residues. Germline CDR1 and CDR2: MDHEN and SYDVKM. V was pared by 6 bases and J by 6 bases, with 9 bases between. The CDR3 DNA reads TGTGCCAGCAGCCCGACGGGTCAGCCCCAGCATTTT. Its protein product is CASSPTGQPQHF.

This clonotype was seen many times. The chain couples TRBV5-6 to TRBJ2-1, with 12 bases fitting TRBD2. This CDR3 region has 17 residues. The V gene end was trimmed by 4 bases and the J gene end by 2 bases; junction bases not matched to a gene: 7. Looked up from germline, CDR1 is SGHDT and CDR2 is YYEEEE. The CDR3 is CASSRRLAGVPYNEQFF. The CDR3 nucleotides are TGTGCCAGCAGCCGGCGACTAGCGGGGGTCCCCTACAATGAGCAGTTCTTC.

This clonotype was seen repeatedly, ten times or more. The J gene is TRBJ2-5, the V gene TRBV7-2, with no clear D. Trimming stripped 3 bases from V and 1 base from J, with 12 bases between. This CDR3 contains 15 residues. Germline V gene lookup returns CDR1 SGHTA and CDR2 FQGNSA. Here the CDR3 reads CASSFQRGTQETQYF. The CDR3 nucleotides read TGTGCCAGCAGCTTCCAACGAGGCACCCAAGAGACCCAGTACTTC.

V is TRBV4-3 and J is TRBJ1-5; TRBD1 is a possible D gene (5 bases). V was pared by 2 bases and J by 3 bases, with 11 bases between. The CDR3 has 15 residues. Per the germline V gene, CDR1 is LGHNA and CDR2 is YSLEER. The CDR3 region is CASSQFEGSNQPQHF. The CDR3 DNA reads TGCGCCAGCAGCCAATTTGAGGGGTCCAATCAGCCCCAGCATTTT.

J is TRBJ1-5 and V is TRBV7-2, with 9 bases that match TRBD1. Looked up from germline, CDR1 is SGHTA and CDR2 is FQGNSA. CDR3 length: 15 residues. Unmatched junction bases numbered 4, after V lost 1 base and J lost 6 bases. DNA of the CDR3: TGTGCCAGCAGCTTAGGTACAGGGGGCCTTCAGCCCCAGCATTTT. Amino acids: CASSLGTGGLQPQHF.

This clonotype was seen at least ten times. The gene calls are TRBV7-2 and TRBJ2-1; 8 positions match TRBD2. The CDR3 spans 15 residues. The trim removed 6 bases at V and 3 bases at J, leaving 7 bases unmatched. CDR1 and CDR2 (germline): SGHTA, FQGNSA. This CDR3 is CASSLSGGDYNEQFF. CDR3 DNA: TGTGCCAGCAGTCTCAGCGGGGGCGACTACAATGAGCAGTTCTTC.

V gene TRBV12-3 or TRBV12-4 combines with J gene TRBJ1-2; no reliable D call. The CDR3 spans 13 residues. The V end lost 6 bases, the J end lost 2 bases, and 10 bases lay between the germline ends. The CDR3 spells CASSNPGNYGYTF. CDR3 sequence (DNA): TGTGCCAGCAGCAATCCGGGAAACTATGGCTACACCTTC.

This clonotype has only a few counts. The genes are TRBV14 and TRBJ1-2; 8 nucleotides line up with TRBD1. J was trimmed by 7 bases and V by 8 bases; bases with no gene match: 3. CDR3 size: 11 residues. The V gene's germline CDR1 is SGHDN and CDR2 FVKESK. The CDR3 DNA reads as TGTGCCAGCCGACAGGGGCTTGGCTACACCTTC. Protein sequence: CASRQGLGYTF.

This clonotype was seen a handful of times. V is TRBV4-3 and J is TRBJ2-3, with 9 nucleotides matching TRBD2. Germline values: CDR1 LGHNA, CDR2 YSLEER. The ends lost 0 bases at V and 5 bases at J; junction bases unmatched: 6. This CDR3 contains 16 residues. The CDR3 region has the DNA TGCGCCAGCAGCCAAGATTGGAGTAGCGGGGGAGATACGCAGTATTTT. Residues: CASSQDWSSGGDTQYF.

DNA for the CDR3: TGTGCCAGCGCAAACAGGGGGGGGCGAGGCAATGAGCAGTTCTTC. The encoded protein is CASANRGGRGNEQFF. The chain recombines TRBV6-6 with TRBJ2-1, with D possibly being TRBD1 (8 bases). V was pared by 8 bases and J by 6 bases, with 20 bases between. This CDR3 is 15 amino acids long. Germline lookup yields CDR1 MNHNY and CDR2 SVGAGI (reference sequence).

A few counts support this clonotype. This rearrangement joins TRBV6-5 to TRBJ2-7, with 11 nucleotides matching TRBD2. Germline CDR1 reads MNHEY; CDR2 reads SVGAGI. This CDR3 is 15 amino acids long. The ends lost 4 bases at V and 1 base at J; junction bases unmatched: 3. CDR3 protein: CASSFSSGGSYEQYF. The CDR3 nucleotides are TGTGCCAGCAGTTTCTCTAGCGGGGGGTCCTACGAGCAGTACTTC.

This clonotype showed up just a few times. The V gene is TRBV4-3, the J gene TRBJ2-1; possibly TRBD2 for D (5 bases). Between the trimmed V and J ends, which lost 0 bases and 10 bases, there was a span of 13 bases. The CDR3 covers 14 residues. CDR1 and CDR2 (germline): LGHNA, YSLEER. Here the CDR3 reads CASSQDRGLGEQFF. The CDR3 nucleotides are TGCGCCAGCAGCCAAGATAGAGGGTTAGGGGAGCAGTTCTTC.

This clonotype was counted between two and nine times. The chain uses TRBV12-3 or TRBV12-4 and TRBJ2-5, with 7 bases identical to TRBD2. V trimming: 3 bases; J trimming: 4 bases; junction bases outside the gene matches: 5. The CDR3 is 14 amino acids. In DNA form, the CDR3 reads TGTGCCAGCAGTTTCTGGGGGAGGGGAGAGACCCAGTACTTC. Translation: CASSFWGRGETQYF.

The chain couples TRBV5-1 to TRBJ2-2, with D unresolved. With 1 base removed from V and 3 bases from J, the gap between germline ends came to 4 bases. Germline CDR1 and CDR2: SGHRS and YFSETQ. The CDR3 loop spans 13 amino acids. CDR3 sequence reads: CASSLSDTGELFF. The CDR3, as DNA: TGCGCCAGCAGCTTGAGTGACACCGGGGAGCTGTTTTTT. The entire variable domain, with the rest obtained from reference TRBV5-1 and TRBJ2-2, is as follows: KAGVTQTPRYLIKTRGQQVTLSCSPISGHRSVSWYQQTPGQGLQFLFEYFSETQRNKGNFPGRFSGRQFSNSRSEMNVSTLELGDSALYLCASSLSDTGELFFGEGSRLTVL.

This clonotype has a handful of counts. CDR3 bases: TGTGCCAGCAAGCGGAGGGTGGGATACAATGAGCAGTTCTTC. This sequence encodes CASKRRVGYNEQFF. This rearrangement joins TRBV6-5 to TRBJ2-1, with a possible D match to TRBD2 (6 bases). The V gene lost 7 bases and the J gene lost 4 bases, with 14 bases spanning the gap. Germline V gives CDR1 MNHEY, CDR2 SVGAGI. This CDR3 contains 14 residues.

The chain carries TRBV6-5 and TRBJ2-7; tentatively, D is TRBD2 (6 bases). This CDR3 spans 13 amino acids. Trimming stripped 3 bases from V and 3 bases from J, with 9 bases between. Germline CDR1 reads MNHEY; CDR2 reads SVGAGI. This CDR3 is CASSYAEGYEQYV. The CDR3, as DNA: TGTGCCAGCAGTTATGCGGAGGGCTACGAGCAGTACGTC.

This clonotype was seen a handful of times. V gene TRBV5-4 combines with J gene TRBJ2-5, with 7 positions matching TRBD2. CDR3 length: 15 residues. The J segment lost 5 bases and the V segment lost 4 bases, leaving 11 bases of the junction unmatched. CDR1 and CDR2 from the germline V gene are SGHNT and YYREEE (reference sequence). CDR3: CASSTPVAGVETQYF. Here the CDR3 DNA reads TGTGCCAGCAGCACCCCGGTGGCGGGGGTTGAGACCCAGTACTTC.

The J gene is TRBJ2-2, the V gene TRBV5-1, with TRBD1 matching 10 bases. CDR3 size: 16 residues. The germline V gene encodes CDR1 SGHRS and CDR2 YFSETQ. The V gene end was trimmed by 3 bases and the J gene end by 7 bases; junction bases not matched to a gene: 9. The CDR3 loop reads CASSSQTGGTIGELFF. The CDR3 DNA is TGCGCCAGCAGCTCCCAGACAGGGGGCACCATCGGGGAGCTGTTTTTT. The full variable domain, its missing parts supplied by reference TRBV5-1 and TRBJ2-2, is KAGVTQTPRYLIKTRGQQVTLSCSPISGHRSVSWYQQTPGQGLQFLFEYFSETQRNKGNFPGRFSGRQFSNSRSEMNVSTLELGDSALYLCASSSQTGGTIGELFFGEGSRLTVL.

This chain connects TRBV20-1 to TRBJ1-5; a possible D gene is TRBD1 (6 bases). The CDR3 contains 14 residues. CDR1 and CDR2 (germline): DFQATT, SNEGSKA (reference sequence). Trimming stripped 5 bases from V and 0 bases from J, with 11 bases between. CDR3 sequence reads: CSAVRQVSNQPQHF. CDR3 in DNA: TGCAGTGCTGTCCGACAGGTTAGCAATCAGCCCCAGCATTTT.